This T cell receptor (beta chain) was documented in a study of blood T cell repertoires in COVID-19. Authors' analysis steps: Counts of nucleated cells, estimated from reference gene primer amplification, were obtained. TCRdb keeps only in-frame clones here, not all; method: immunoSEQ multiplex PCR. The DNA was the basis for D and trimming; V, J and clone size are from that table. The table has about 97,000 clones, about 88% seen once. This CDR3 is built from 20 residues. V was pared by 4 bases and J by 4 bases, with 19 bases of the junction left unmatched. Germline-derived CDR1 and CDR2 are SGHVS and FNYEAQ.

The sequence was collected from a man in his fifties with active or convalescent COVID-19. The rearrangement links TRBV7-6 to TRBJ2-1, with 10 bases aligning to TRBD1. Sequenced input: peripheral blood. The DNA of the CDR3 is TGTGCCAGCAGCTATATTTCCGGGACAGGGGACTCAGGACGGTACAATGAGCAGTTCTTC. This translates into CASSYISGTGDSGRYNEQFF.